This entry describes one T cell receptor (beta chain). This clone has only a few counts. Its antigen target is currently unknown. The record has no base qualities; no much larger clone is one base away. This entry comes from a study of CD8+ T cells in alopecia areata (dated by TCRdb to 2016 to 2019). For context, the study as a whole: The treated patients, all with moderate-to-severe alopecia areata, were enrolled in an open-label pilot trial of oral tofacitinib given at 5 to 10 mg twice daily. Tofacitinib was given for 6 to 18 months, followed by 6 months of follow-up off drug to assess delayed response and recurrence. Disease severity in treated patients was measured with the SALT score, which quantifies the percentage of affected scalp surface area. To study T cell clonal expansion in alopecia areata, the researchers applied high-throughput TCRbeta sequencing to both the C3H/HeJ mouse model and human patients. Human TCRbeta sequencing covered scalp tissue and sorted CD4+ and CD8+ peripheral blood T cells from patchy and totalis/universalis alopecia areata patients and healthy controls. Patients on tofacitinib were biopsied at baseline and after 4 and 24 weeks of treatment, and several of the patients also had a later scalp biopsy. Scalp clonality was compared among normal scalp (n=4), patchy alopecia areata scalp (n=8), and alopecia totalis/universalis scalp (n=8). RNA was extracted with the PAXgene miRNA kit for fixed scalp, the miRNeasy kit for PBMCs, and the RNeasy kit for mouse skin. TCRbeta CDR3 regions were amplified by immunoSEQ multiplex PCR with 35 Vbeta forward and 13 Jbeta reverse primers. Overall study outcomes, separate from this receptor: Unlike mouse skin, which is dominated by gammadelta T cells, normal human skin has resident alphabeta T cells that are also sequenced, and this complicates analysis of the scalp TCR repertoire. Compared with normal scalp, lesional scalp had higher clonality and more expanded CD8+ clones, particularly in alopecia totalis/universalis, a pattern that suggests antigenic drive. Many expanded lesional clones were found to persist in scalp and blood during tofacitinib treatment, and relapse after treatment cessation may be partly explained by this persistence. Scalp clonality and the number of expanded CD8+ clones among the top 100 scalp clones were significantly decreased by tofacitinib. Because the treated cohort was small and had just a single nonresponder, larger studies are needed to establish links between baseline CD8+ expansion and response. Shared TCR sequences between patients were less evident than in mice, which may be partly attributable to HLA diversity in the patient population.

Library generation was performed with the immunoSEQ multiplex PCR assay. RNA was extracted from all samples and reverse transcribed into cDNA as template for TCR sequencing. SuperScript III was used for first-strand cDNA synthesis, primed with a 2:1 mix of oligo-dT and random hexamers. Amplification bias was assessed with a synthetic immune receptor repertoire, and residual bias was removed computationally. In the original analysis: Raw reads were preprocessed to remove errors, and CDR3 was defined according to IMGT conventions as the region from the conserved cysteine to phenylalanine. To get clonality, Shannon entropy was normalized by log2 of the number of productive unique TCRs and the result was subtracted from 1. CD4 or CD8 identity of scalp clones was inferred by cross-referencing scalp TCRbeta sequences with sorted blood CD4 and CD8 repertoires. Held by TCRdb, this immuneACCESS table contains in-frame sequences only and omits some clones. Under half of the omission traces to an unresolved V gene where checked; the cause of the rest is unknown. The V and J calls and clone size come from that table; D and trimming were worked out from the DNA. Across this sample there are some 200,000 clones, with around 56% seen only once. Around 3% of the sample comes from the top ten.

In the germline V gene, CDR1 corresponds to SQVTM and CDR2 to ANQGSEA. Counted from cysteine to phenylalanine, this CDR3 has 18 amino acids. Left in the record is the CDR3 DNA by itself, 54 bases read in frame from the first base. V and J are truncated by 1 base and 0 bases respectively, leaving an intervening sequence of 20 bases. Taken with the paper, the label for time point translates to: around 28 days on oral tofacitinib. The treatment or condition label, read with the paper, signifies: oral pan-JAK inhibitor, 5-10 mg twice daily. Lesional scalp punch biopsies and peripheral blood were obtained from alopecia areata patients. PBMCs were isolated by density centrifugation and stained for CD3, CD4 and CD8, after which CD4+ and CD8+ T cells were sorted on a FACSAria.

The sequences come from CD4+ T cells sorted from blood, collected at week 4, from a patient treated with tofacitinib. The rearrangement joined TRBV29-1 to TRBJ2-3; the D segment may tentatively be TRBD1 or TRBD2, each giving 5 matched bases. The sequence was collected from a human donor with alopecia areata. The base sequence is TGCAGCGTTGAAGGGGACCGACTGACTCGTTCTAGCACAGATACGCAGTATTTT. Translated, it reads CSVEGDRLTRSSTDTQYF.